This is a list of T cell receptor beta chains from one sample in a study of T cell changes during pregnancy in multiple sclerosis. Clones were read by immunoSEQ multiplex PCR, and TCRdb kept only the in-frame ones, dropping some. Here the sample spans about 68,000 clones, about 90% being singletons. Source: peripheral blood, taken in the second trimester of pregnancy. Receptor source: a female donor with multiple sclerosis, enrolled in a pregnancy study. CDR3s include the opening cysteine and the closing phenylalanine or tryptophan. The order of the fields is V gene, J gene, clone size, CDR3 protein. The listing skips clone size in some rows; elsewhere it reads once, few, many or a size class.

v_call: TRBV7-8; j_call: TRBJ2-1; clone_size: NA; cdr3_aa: CASSLFRGPSYNEQFF
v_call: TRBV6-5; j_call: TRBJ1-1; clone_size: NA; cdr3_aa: CASSPQGYTEAFF
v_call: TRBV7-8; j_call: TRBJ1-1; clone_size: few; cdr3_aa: CASSFSPRRDFLNTEAFF
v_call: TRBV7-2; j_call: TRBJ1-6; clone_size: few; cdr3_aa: CASSSLRVNSPLHF
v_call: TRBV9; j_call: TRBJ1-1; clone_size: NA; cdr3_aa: CASSVGGGMNTEAFF
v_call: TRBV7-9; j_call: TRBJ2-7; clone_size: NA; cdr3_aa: CASSSPPGRHEQYF
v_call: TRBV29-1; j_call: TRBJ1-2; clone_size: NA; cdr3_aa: CSVEEVGRTF
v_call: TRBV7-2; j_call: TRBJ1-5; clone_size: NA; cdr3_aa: CASSPRTGYSNQPQHF
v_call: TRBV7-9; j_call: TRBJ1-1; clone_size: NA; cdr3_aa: CASSLAWTDTEAFF
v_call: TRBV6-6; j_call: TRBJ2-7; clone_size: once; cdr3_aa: CASSLQSAYEQYF
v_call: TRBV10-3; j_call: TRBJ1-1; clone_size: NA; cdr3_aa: CAIQGDRGTNTEAFF
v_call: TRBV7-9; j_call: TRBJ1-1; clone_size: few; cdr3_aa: CASSTRTGTEAFF
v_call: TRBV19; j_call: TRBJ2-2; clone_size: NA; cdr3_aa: CATRRTGGTGELFF
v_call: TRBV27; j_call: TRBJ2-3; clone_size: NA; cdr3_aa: CASSFAGYTGADTQYF